This section outlines one T cell receptor beta chain sequence together with its context. Its matching antigen is unknown. A single base separates this from a much larger clone, so it may be a read error. Germline V gene lookup returns CDR1 MNHEY and CDR2 SVGAGI. V lost 7 bases and J lost 5; bases outside the gene matches: 11. This CDR3 is built from 15 residues. From the multiplex PCR reads, TCRdb called clonotypes with MiXCR, one entry per CDR3 protein. The data show 150,000 to 200,000 distinct CDR3 sequences, roughly 30% seen once. This sample stems from a study of breast tumors, draining lymph nodes, adjacent tissues. Study results and limitations: Findings are consistent with lymph node origin and intratumoral expansion of most tumor T cells. Compared with basal-like, luminal-like tumors shared significantly more repertoire with nontumor tissue. Compared with lymph nodes, tumors were less diverse; compared with nontumor tissue, more.

The lymph nodes were axillary draining lymph nodes from breast cancer patients. The rearrangement joins TRBV6-5 to TRBJ2-3, with TRBD1 matching over 8 bases. The source of this sequence is a female donor with breast cancer. Some clones in this sample may be carry-over from other donors' samples. Sequencing was performed on axillary lymph node tissue. CDR3 nucleotide sequence: TGTGCCAGCACCAACCAGGGGGCGGCGATAGATACGCAGTATTTT. This sequence encodes CASTNQGAAIDTQYF.